Below are 9 T cell receptor beta chains sequenced from a single sample in a study of human T cells and chemical hapten exposure. One entry per CDR3 protein results from TCRdb running MiXCR on the RACE reads. The sample includes 180,000 or so distinct CDR3 sequences, about 14% of them seen just once. Time point noted: patch test 1, 2 weeks after DPC sensitization. Treatment specified: therapeutic diphenylcyclopropenone sensitization with weekly scalp DPC. The specimen was whole blood, collected in connection with sensitization to the hapten diphenylcyclopropenone (DPC). These receptors all stem from a woman in her thirties with alopecia areata. Some clones in this sample may be carry-over from other donors' samples.

This clonotype has more than one count but fewer than ten. The chain carries TRBV5-1 and TRBJ1-5; 7 bases fit TRBD1. Losses at the gene ends were 3 bases for V and 1 base for J; bases not matched to a gene: 4. The CDR3 totals 15 residues. Germline loops: CDR1 SGHRS, CDR2 YFSETQ. CDR3 protein: CASSWDSGSNQPQHF. In nucleotides, the CDR3 is TGCGCCAGCAGCTGGGACAGTGGGAGCAATCAGCCCCAGCATTTT.

The V and J genes are TRBV5-6 and TRBJ1-5, with unresolved D. V lost 0 bases to trimming and J lost 5 bases, with 12 bases between them. From germline, CDR1 is SGHDT and CDR2 YYEEEE. This CDR3 region has 15 residues. CDR3 sequence (DNA): TGTGCCAGCAGCTTGGGTTTTTCCCAGGATCAGCCCCAGCATTTT. Translation: CASSLGFSQDQPQHF. The whole variable domain, remainder taken from reference TRBV5-6 and TRBJ1-5, is DAGVTQSPTHLIKTRGQQVTLRCSPKSGHDTVSWYQQALGQGPQFIFQYYEEEERQRGNFPDRFSGHQFPNYSSELNVNALLLGDSALYLCASSLGFSQDQPQHFGDGTRLSIL.

The V gene is TRBV7-2, the J gene TRBJ2-3, with D possibly matching TRBD2 (6 bases). V lost 5 bases to trimming and J lost 3 bases, with 18 bases between them. The length of the CDR3 is 16 residues. Germline V CDR1 and CDR2: SGHTA, FQGNSA. The CDR3 here is CASSGGDFPYTDTQYF. CDR3 coding DNA: TGTGCCAGCAGCGGAGGGGACTTCCCCTATACAGATACGCAGTATTTT.

This clonotype was detected only a few times. CDR3 amino acids: CASSSTGTLYEQYF. CDR3 in DNA: TGTGCCAGCAGTTCGACAGGGACTCTCTACGAGCAGTACTTC. The gene calls are TRBV6-6 and TRBJ2-7; weak D call: TRBD1 (7 bases). The CDR3 spans 14 residues. Germline-derived CDR1 and CDR2 are MNHNY and SVGAGI (reference sequence). V was pared by 4 bases and J by 3 bases, with 13 bases between.

This clonotype has more than one count but fewer than ten. This chain connects TRBV18 to TRBJ2-3; 7 nucleotides match TRBD2. The V gene's germline CDR1 is KGHSH and CDR2 LQKENI. The CDR3 is 17 residues long. After removal of 3 bases from V and 3 bases from J, the junction contained 12 bases not matched to a gene. CDR3 nucleotide sequence: TGTGCCAGCTCACCGTACGCGAAGACTAGCTGGACAGATACGCAGTATTTT. It codes for CASSPYAKTSWTDTQYF. The variable domain in full, completed from reference TRBV18 and TRBJ2-3, reads NAGVMQNPRHLVRRRGQEARLRCSPMKGHSHVYWYRQLPEEGLKFMVYLQKENIIDESGMPKERFSAEFPKEGPSILRIQQVVRGDSAAYFCASSPYAKTSWTDTQYFGPGTRLTVL.

V is TRBV20-1 and J is TRBJ2-5; D possibly corresponds to TRBD2 (5 bases). Trimming took 3 bases from V and 0 from J, leaving 8 bases between them. The germline V gene encodes CDR1 DFQATT and CDR2 SNEGSKA (reference sequence). This CDR3 is 13 amino acids long. This chain's CDR3 is CSARGVNQETQYF. The CDR3 DNA sequence: TGCAGTGCTAGGGGAGTCAACCAAGAGACCCAGTACTTC.

This clonotype was found a few times. This sequence joins TRBV14 and TRBJ1-6, with TRBD1 as a possible D gene (6 bases). The V and J ends lost 0 bases and 7 bases respectively, with 13 bases between them. CDR1 SGHDN and CDR2 FVKESK come from the germline V gene. The CDR3 loop spans 16 amino acids. CDR3 sequence: CASSQDSAGANSPLHF. In DNA, the CDR3 is TGTGCCAGCAGCCAAGACTCTGCAGGGGCAAATTCACCCCTCCACTTT.

The chain couples TRBV29-1 to TRBJ2-3; tentatively, D is TRBD2 (6 bases). This CDR3 comprises 15 residues. Germline CDR1 reads SQVTM; CDR2 reads ANQGSEA. V was cut by 6 bases and J by 4 bases, with 20 bases left in between. CDR3 sequence (DNA): TGCAGCGTAGTAAAGGCTAGCGTTCACTCAGATACGCAGTATTTT. Translating it yields CSVVKASVHSDTQYF.

The rearrangement uses TRBV7-2 and TRBJ2-7, with unresolved D. V was shortened by 5 bases and J by 4 bases, with 15 bases between the two germline ends. Germline values: CDR1 SGHTA, CDR2 FQGNSA. The CDR3 is 14 amino acids. CDR3 residues: CASSPGPQLYEQYF. In DNA form, the CDR3 reads TGTGCCAGCAGCCCCGGGCCGCAACTTTACGAGCAGTACTTC.